A selection of T cell receptor beta chains follows, all from one sample in a study of blood T cells in healthy people across ages. Using its own MiXCR run on the 5' RACE reads, TCRdb lists one record per CDR3 protein. The sample lists 500,000 to 550,000 distinct CDR3 sequences, about 24% occurring once. The sample also formed part of further work on T cells of mothers and their children.

What was sequenced was blood. The receptors were gathered from a boy between 10 and 17 years old in good health. CDR3s include the opening cysteine and the closing phenylalanine or tryptophan. Fields, in order: V gene, clone size, D gene, J gene, CDR3 protein, CDR3 DNA. The D gene is left open where the match is weak. Size is stated for part of the rows, as once, few or many counts, or as a class when the clone is expanded.

v_gene: TRBV18
abundance: NA
d_gene: NA
j_gene: TRBJ2-4
CDR3aa: CASSPPGDTLQYF
CDR3nt: TGTGCCAGCTCACCACCGGGAGACACGCTTCAGTACTTC

v_gene: TRBV7-9
abundance: NA
d_gene: NA
j_gene: TRBJ2-1
CDR3aa: CASSLTTGNGSYNEQFF
CDR3nt: TGTGCCAGCAGCCTGACGACGGGGAACGGGTCCTACAATGAGCAGTTCTTC

v_gene: TRBV9
abundance: NA
d_gene: NA
j_gene: TRBJ2-7
CDR3aa: CASSVDPSQSYEQYF
CDR3nt: TGTGCCAGCAGCGTAGATCCTAGCCAATCCTACGAGCAGTACTTC

v_gene: TRBV18
abundance: few
d_gene: NA
j_gene: TRBJ2-1
CDR3aa: CASSPLIQSSYNEQFF
CDR3nt: TGTGCCAGCTCACCATTAATTCAGTCCTCCTACAATGAGCAGTTCTTC

v_gene: TRBV5-6
abundance: many
d_gene: NA
j_gene: TRBJ2-2
CDR3aa: CASSSSGELFF
CDR3nt: TGTGCCAGCAGCTCATCCGGGGAGCTGTTTTTT

v_gene: TRBV29-1
abundance: NA
d_gene: NA
j_gene: TRBJ2-1
CDR3aa: CSARSSYNEQSF
CDR3nt: TGCAGCGCCCGGTCCTCCTACAATGAGCAGTCCTTC

v_gene: TRBV28
abundance: many
d_gene: NA
j_gene: TRBJ2-7
CDR3aa: CASTQPGGYEQYF
CDR3nt: TGTGCCAGCACTCAACCGGGCGGCTACGAGCAGTACTTC

v_gene: TRBV6-5
abundance: few
d_gene: TRBD1
j_gene: TRBJ1-1
CDR3aa: CASSPDRVSYTGAFF
CDR3nt: TGTGCCAGCAGTCCTGACAGGGTGTCATACACTGGAGCTTTCTTT

v_gene: TRBV6-1
abundance: NA
d_gene: TRBD1
j_gene: TRBJ1-6
CDR3aa: CASKKTRTGILTDSPLHF
CDR3nt: TGTGCCAGCAAAAAAACCCGGACAGGGATATTAACTGATTCACCCCTCCACTTT

v_gene: TRBV28
abundance: NA
d_gene: NA
j_gene: TRBJ2-5
CDR3aa: CASSFSGPQSETGDSRYF
CDR3nt: TGTGCTAGCAGTTTTTCGGGCCCTCAAAGTGAGACGGGGGATTCGCGGTACTTC

v_gene: TRBV2
abundance: NA
d_gene: TRBD1
j_gene: TRBJ2-1
CDR3aa: CAIPRDRVYNEQFF
CDR3nt: TGTGCCATTCCCCGGGACAGGGTCTACAATGAGCAGTTCTTC

v_gene: TRBV27
abundance: NA
d_gene: NA
j_gene: TRBJ2-4
CDR3aa: CASSLLPGSTAKNIQYF
CDR3nt: TGTGCCAGCAGTTTATTGCCAGGGAGTACGGCCAAAAACATTCAGTACTTC

v_gene: TRBV20-1
abundance: NA
d_gene: NA
j_gene: TRBJ2-7
CDR3aa: CSAREPGRHEQYF
CDR3nt: TGCAGTGCTAGAGAACCGGGACGGCACGAGCAGTACTTC

v_gene: TRBV5-5
abundance: NA
d_gene: TRBD1
j_gene: TRBJ1-1
CDR3aa: CASTEDRGNTEAFF
CDR3nt: TGTGCCAGCACCGAGGACAGGGGCAACACTGAAGCTTTCTTT

v_gene: TRBV7-2
abundance: NA
d_gene: NA
j_gene: TRBJ2-3
CDR3aa: CASSLAPWRGADTQYF
CDR3nt: TGTGCCAGCAGCTTAGCGCCTTGGAGGGGGGCAGATACGCAGTATTTT

v_gene: TRBV24-1
abundance: few
d_gene: NA
j_gene: TRBJ2-1
CDR3aa: CATEGGAAYNEQFF
CDR3nt: TGTGCCACTGAAGGGGGGGCCGCCTACAATGAGCAGTTCTTC

v_gene: TRBV9
abundance: NA
d_gene: NA
j_gene: TRBJ2-7
CDR3aa: CASSVDPQKAYEQYF
CDR3nt: TGTGCCAGCAGCGTAGACCCCCAGAAAGCCTACGAGCAGTACTTC

v_gene: TRBV7-6
abundance: NA
d_gene: NA
j_gene: TRBJ1-1
CDR3aa: CASSRLRSGSHEAFF
CDR3nt: TGTGCCAGCAGCCGCTTGCGTTCCGGGTCCCATGAAGCTTTCTTT

v_gene: TRBV15
abundance: NA
d_gene: NA
j_gene: TRBJ1-3
CDR3aa: CATSRISAGAGGNTIYF
CDR3nt: TGTGCCACCAGCAGGATATCCGCCGGGGCTGGTGGAAACACCATATATTTT

v_gene: TRBV2
abundance: few
d_gene: NA
j_gene: TRBJ1-1
CDR3aa: CASSEAAGNTEAFF
CDR3nt: TGTGCCAGCAGTGAAGCAGCAGGGAACACTGAAGCTTTCTTT

v_gene: TRBV4-1
abundance: NA
d_gene: NA
j_gene: TRBJ2-7
CDR3aa: CASSQLDDYEQYF
CDR3nt: TGCGCCAGCAGCCAATTGGACGATTACGAGCAGTACTTC

v_gene: TRBV6-2/TRBV6-3
abundance: NA
d_gene: TRBD1
j_gene: TRBJ2-1
CDR3aa: CASSRVRQGHNEQFF
CDR3nt: TGTGCCAGCAGCCGCGTCAGACAGGGCCACAATGAGCAGTTCTTC

v_gene: TRBV28
abundance: NA
d_gene: NA
j_gene: TRBJ1-4
CDR3aa: CASSLTVNEKLFF
CDR3nt: TGTGCCAGCAGTTTGACAGTCAATGAAAAACTGTTTTTT

v_gene: TRBV28
abundance: NA
d_gene: NA
j_gene: TRBJ2-7
CDR3aa: CASSWLRGYEQYF
CDR3nt: TGTGCCAGCAGTTGGCTGAGGGGCTACGAGCAGTACTTC

v_gene: TRBV7-9
abundance: few
d_gene: TRBD1
j_gene: TRBJ2-5
CDR3aa: CASSFGQGEETQYF
CDR3nt: TGTGCCAGCAGCTTCGGACAGGGTGAAGAGACCCAGTACTTC

v_gene: TRBV7-3
abundance: few
d_gene: TRBD1
j_gene: TRBJ2-5
CDR3aa: CASSSGQPEETQYF
CDR3nt: TGTGCCAGCAGCTCGGGACAGCCCGAAGAGACCCAGTACTTC

v_gene: TRBV14
abundance: few
d_gene: NA
j_gene: TRBJ2-7
CDR3aa: CASSQRNLLRDTAYEQYF
CDR3nt: TGTGCCAGCAGCCAACGGAACCTCCTCCGGGACACAGCCTACGAGCAGTACTTC

v_gene: TRBV7-3
abundance: NA
d_gene: TRBD2
j_gene: TRBJ2-7
CDR3aa: CASSLTPLAGSYEQYF
CDR3nt: TGTGCCAGCAGCTTAACCCCGCTAGCGGGAAGCTACGAGCAGTACTTC

v_gene: TRBV29-1
abundance: few
d_gene: NA
j_gene: TRBJ2-2
CDR3aa: CSVDTIEPGELFF
CDR3nt: TGCAGCGTTGATACGATCGAACCCGGGGAGCTGTTTTTT

v_gene: TRBV7-8
abundance: few
d_gene: NA
j_gene: TRBJ2-1
CDR3aa: CASRTSSYNEQFF
CDR3nt: TGTGCCAGCAGAACCAGCTCCTACAATGAGCAGTTCTTC

v_gene: TRBV2
abundance: few
d_gene: NA
j_gene: TRBJ2-5
CDR3aa: CASSERGPPNF
CDR3nt: TGTGCCAGCAGTGAGAGGGGCCCCCCGAACTTC

v_gene: TRBV7-2
abundance: many
d_gene: NA
j_gene: TRBJ1-4
CDR3aa: CASSPWDGSNEKLFF
CDR3nt: TGTGCCAGCAGCCCCTGGGACGGATCTAATGAAAAACTGTTTTTT

v_gene: TRBV7-9
abundance: NA
d_gene: NA
j_gene: TRBJ1-1
CDR3aa: CASSFGGSFAFF
CDR3nt: TGTGCCAGCAGCTTTGGGGGTAGTTTTGCTTTCTTT

v_gene: TRBV5-1
abundance: few
d_gene: NA
j_gene: TRBJ2-3
CDR3aa: CASSLGQGGSTDTQYF
CDR3nt: TGCGCCAGCAGCCTCGGACAGGGAGGGAGCACAGATACGCAGTATTTT

v_gene: TRBV4-3
abundance: NA
d_gene: TRBD2
j_gene: TRBJ2-7
CDR3aa: CASSQEQLAGGYEQYF
CDR3nt: TGCGCCAGCAGCCAAGAGCAACTAGCGGGAGGATACGAGCAGTACTTC

v_gene: TRBV14
abundance: NA
d_gene: TRBD1
j_gene: TRBJ2-7
CDR3aa: CASSQELYGTGQYF
CDR3nt: TGTGCCAGCAGCCAAGAATTATACGGGACAGGGCAGTACTTC

v_gene: TRBV28
abundance: NA
d_gene: TRBD1
j_gene: TRBJ2-5
CDR3aa: CASSRTGTAKGETQYF
CDR3nt: TGTGCCAGCAGTCGGACCGGGACAGCAAAAGGAGAGACCCAGTACTTC

v_gene: TRBV28
abundance: NA
d_gene: NA
j_gene: TRBJ1-1
CDR3aa: CASMELGMNTEAFF
CDR3nt: TGTGCCAGCATGGAGTTGGGGATGAACACTGAAGCTTTCTTT

v_gene: TRBV27
abundance: NA
d_gene: TRBD2
j_gene: TRBJ2-5
CDR3aa: CASSLSKASGGSQYF
CDR3nt: TGTGCCAGCAGTTTAAGTAAGGCTAGCGGGGGATCCCAGTACTTC

v_gene: TRBV20-1
abundance: once
d_gene: NA
j_gene: TRBJ1-1
CDR3aa: CSARGATLNTEAFF
CDR3nt: TGCAGTGCACGGGGGGCGACGTTGAACACTGAAGCTTTCTTT

v_gene: TRBV7-3
abundance: few
d_gene: NA
j_gene: TRBJ1-1
CDR3aa: CASSLIFSARGLKTEAFF
CDR3nt: TGTGCCAGCAGCTTAATCTTTTCGGCCAGGGGATTGAAAACTGAAGCTTTCTTT

v_gene: TRBV7-2
abundance: few
d_gene: NA
j_gene: TRBJ1-6
CDR3aa: CASSSTTGWSPLHF
CDR3nt: TGTGCCAGCAGCTCAACGACCGGGTGGTCACCCCTCCACTTT

v_gene: TRBV29-1
abundance: few
d_gene: NA
j_gene: TRBJ2-1
CDR3aa: CSVDRGWGGNEQFF
CDR3nt: TGCAGCGTTGACAGGGGTTGGGGTGGAAATGAGCAGTTCTTC

v_gene: TRBV5-5
abundance: NA
d_gene: NA
j_gene: TRBJ2-3
CDR3aa: CASSLLPFGVKGTDTQYF
CDR3nt: TGTGCCAGCAGCTTACTCCCCTTTGGGGTAAAGGGTACAGATACGCAGTATTTT

v_gene: TRBV20-1
abundance: few
d_gene: TRBD1
j_gene: TRBJ2-1
CDR3aa: CSAGETGTAYNEQFF
CDR3nt: TGCAGTGCAGGAGAGACCGGGACAGCCTACAATGAGCAGTTCTTC

v_gene: TRBV20-1
abundance: many
d_gene: NA
j_gene: TRBJ2-5
CDR3aa: CSAIPGAQETQYF
CDR3nt: TGCAGTGCTATCCCAGGCGCCCAAGAGACCCAGTACTTC

v_gene: TRBV7-2
abundance: few
d_gene: TRBD2
j_gene: TRBJ2-7
CDR3aa: CASSLGWLAGVYEQYF
CDR3nt: TGTGCCAGCAGCTTAGGTTGGTTAGCGGGGGTCTACGAGCAGTACTTC

v_gene: TRBV6-6
abundance: few
d_gene: NA
j_gene: TRBJ2-3
CDR3aa: CASSPDPWGTDTQYF
CDR3nt: TGTGCCAGCAGCCCCGACCCCTGGGGCACAGATACGCAGTATTTT

v_gene: TRBV5-1
abundance: NA
d_gene: TRBD1
j_gene: TRBJ1-1
CDR3aa: CASSAGTAANTEAFF
CDR3nt: TGCGCCAGCAGCGCCGGGACAGCAGCCAACACTGAAGCTTTCTTT

v_gene: TRBV2
abundance: NA
d_gene: NA
j_gene: TRBJ1-2
CDR3aa: CASSEKEGSSGYTF
CDR3nt: TGTGCCAGCAGTGAGAAAGAAGGGAGTAGTGGCTACACCTTC

v_gene: TRBV15
abundance: many
d_gene: NA
j_gene: TRBJ2-7
CDR3aa: CATSRDKVLYEQYF
CDR3nt: TGTGCCACCAGCAGAGATAAGGTTCTGTACGAGCAGTACTTC

v_gene: TRBV6-6
abundance: NA
d_gene: TRBD1
j_gene: TRBJ1-6
CDR3aa: CASSYSPDRGSPLHF
CDR3nt: TGTGCCAGCAGTTACTCACCGGACAGGGGCTCACCCCTCCACTTT